This T cell receptor (beta chain) was sequenced during a study of cytomegalovirus exposure and HLA in healthy donors. General study points: There was a cluster of highly shared sequence variants that was likely a sequencing artifact. Later analysis identified several of the most significant clusters that appeared linked to common viral pathogens.

The germline gives CDR1 LNHDA, CDR2 SQIVND (reference sequence). The CDR3 extends over 14 amino acids. V lost 9 bases to trimming and J lost 4 bases, with 19 bases between them. Only one count was recorded for this clone. Its antigen is currently unknown. Researchers ran the PCR with 60 Vbeta and 13 Jbeta primers. The data were produced by immunoSEQ multiplex PCR, yet TCRdb's version contains in-frame clones alone and is incomplete. The sample lists roughly 230,000 clones, 78% occurring once. Input material: PBMCs. This receptor was obtained from a boy aged 5-17 years in good health and CMV-seronegative. The J gene is TRBJ2-7, the V gene TRBV19, with D possibly matching TRBD2 (7 bases). The CDR3 loop reads CASSQGGGVYEQYF. CDR3 nucleotide sequence: TGTGCCAGCTCCCAGGGAGGGGGAGTATACGAGCAGTACTTC.